This T cell receptor (beta chain) was profiled in a study of blood T cells in healthy people across ages. As regards this clonotype: As yet, its antigen is unknown.

Together with a sample-barcoded 5' primer, a J-beta primer mix was included in a second PCR lasting about 7 to 12 cycles. TCRdb re-analysed the 5' RACE reads in MiXCR, keeping a single row per CDR3 protein. This table has over a million distinct CDR3 sequences, approximately 59% appearing once. General study results and limits: Researchers judged that diversity estimates from one million T cells fell short of true values. For the donors, CMV status was unknown and possibly confounded expanded clonotype changes. Getting older went along with TCR beta diversity per million T cells dropping roughly linearly.

Sample donors were healthy Caucasian individuals that came from Russia, aged about 6 to 95. The CDR3 is 14 amino acids. Per germline, CDR1 LNHNV and CDR2 YYDKDF (reference sequence). The germline V and J ends were trimmed by 3 bases and 10 bases, with 15 bases remaining between them. This sequence was found in a man aged 18 to 30 in good health. This chain uses TRBV15 with TRBJ1-4; TRBD1 is a possible D gene (5 bases). The source material was blood. CDR3 sequence: CATSRSPVGGKLFF. CDR3 sequence (DNA): TGTGCCACCAGCAGGAGCCCAGTTGGGGGAAAACTGTTTTTT.